This paragraph covers one T cell receptor beta chain sequence. Its specificity is unknown. The sample comes from a study of T cell repertoires in cytomegalovirus infection. TCRdb re-analysed the reads in MiXCR, keeping a single row per CDR3 protein. The sample contains approximately 1,000,000 distinct CDR3 sequences, approximately 31% of which appear only once. The germline V gene encodes CDR1 PRHDT and CDR2 FYEKMQ (reference sequence). The CDR3 runs 15 residues. V was shortened by 7 bases and J by 1 base, with 16 bases between the two germline ends. Overall study findings and caveats: Dominating the ex vivo response were HLA-C-restricted CMV-specific TCR beta clonotypes.

This specimen consisted of cultured CD8+ T cells from PBMCs, obtained from culture after CMV antigen stimulation. The V call is TRBV13, the J call TRBJ1-1; D is possibly TRBD1 (5 bases). The source of this sequence is a human donor in good health (CMV status not recorded). Some clones in this sample may be carry-over from other donors' samples. Here the CDR3 DNA reads TGTGCCAGCAAACTGGGTAGGGGTTGGAACACTGAAGCTTTCTTT. Protein sequence: CASKLGRGWNTEAFF.